This paragraph reports one TCR beta chain. The sample comes from a study of blood T cell repertoires in COVID-19. TCRdb's copy holds only in-frame clones and misses some; the assay was immunoSEQ multiplex PCR. The sample includes 45,000 to 55,000 clones, around four fifths of them seen just once. Enrollees, about 18 to 95 years old, lived in approximately 25 US areas. CDR1 KGHSH and CDR2 LQKENI come from the germline V gene. The V segment lost 1 base and the J segment 7 bases; nucleotides outside the gene matches: 9. The length of the CDR3 is 15 residues. Material for sequencing was PBMCs or T cells enriched from blood (not recorded which). The source is a woman in her 50s with acute COVID-19. The chain uses TRBV18 and TRBJ1-2; 7 bases agree with TRBD1. The CDR3 protein is CASSPQGTDFVGYTF. As DNA, the CDR3 is TGTGCCAGCTCACCACAGGGGACAGATTTTGTTGGCTACACCTTC.